Following are 24 T cell receptor beta chains from one sample sequenced in a study of T cell repertoires in ileal Crohn's disease. Time point reported: neoterminal ileum biopsy at postoperative endoscopy, about 6 months after surgery. The data were produced by immunoSEQ multiplex PCR, yet TCRdb's version contains in-frame clones alone and is incomplete. The repertoire holds about 60,000 clones, with 85% to 90% as singletons. The material sequenced was ileal tissue. The receptors were sampled from an adult with Crohn's disease.

V is TRBV7-6 and J is TRBJ1-1, with 9 bases that match TRBD1. The CDR3 runs to 16 residues. Germline V gene data show CDR1 as SGHVS and CDR2 as FNYEAQ. The ends lost 5 bases at V and 5 bases at J; junction bases unmatched: 12. The CDR3 region is CASSPTLTGGRTEAFF. The CDR3 nucleotides are TGTGCCAGCAGCCCAACCTTAACAGGGGGCCGAACTGAAGCTTTCTTT.

This clone was counted only a few times. The rearrangement uses TRBV28 and TRBJ1-1; 9 nucleotides line up with TRBD1. The length of the CDR3 is 13 residues. V gave up 6 bases and J gave up 11 bases; unmatched junction bases: 10. Germline V gene data show CDR1 as MDHEN and CDR2 as SYDVKM. This CDR3 is CASRLGQGTMAFF. DNA for the CDR3: TGTGCCAGCAGGTTAGGACAGGGGACGATGGCTTTCTTT.

V gene TRBV18 combines with J gene TRBJ1-2; 7 positions agree with TRBD1. CDR1 KGHSH and CDR2 LQKENI come from the germline V gene. The CDR3 totals 13 residues. J gave up 5 bases and V 3 bases, and 3 bases lay outside the gene matches. This CDR3 reads CASSPTGEYGYTF. The CDR3 DNA sequence: TGTGCCAGCTCACCTACAGGGGAGTATGGCTACACCTTC.

CDR3 sequence (DNA): TGTGCCAGCAGCTTCTGGGACAGTGGAAACACCATATATTTT. Translating it yields CASSFWDSGNTIYF. The rearrangement joins TRBV7-2 to TRBJ1-3, with 7 bases fitting TRBD1. Trimming took 3 bases from V and 3 from J; bases not matched to a gene: 2. The CDR3 consists of 14 residues. CDR1 is SGHTA and CDR2 is FQGNSA in the germline V gene.

This chain connects TRBV4-1 to TRBJ1-1, with D maybe TRBD1 (6 bases). This CDR3 spans 14 amino acids. Germline V gives CDR1 MGHRA, CDR2 YSYEKL. Between the trimmed V and J ends, which lost 8 bases and 1 base, there was a span of 14 bases. The CDR3 DNA reads as TGCGCCAGCCGAGGGACACTTAGGAACACTGAAGCTTTCTTT. Amino acid sequence: CASRGTLRNTEAFF.

This clone appeared a few times. DNA of the CDR3: TGTGCCAGCAGCTCCGGGACAGGGAAAGCTTTCTTT. This codes for CASSSGTGKAFF. This rearrangement joins TRBV11-2 to TRBJ1-1, with 9 bases aligning to TRBD1. CDR1 is SGHAT and CDR2 is FQNNGV in the germline V gene. This CDR3 has 12 residues. V lost 4 bases, J lost 9 bases, and 3 bases stayed unmatched.

This clone was seen once. The chain couples TRBV2 to TRBJ2-3, with 7 bases matching TRBD1. Germline values: CDR1 SNHLY, CDR2 FYNNEI. V shed 4 bases and J 2 bases; nucleotides not matched to a gene: 3. The CDR3 has 14 amino acids. In nucleotides, the CDR3 is TGTGCCAGCAGTGGGGACAGATACACAGATACGCAGTATTTT. It encodes CASSGDRYTDTQYF. The variable domain in full, with the rest retrieved from reference TRBV2 and TRBJ2-3, is EPEVTQTPSHQVTQMGQEVILRCVPISNHLYFYWYRQILGQKVEFLVSFYNNEISEKSEIFDDQFSVERPDGSNFTLKIRSTKLEDSAMYFCASSGDRYTDTQYFGPGTRLTVL.

This sequence joins TRBV7-9 and TRBJ2-1; 12 bases are shared with TRBD2. The germline V gene encodes CDR1 SEHNR and CDR2 FQNEAQ (reference sequence). Germline trimming cut 5 bases from V and 12 bases from J; bases unmatched to any gene: 17. The CDR3 runs 17 residues. CDR3 in DNA: TGTGCCAGCAGCCCCGGGACTAGCGGGCCCCCAAGGCGGGTGCAGTTCTTC. Translated: CASSPGTSGPPRRVQFF.

V is TRBV10-3 and J is TRBJ1-1; a possible D gene is TRBD1 (5 bases). Trimming cost V 0 bases and J 0 bases, with 8 bases left between them. The CDR3 length is 15 residues. Germline values: CDR1 ENHRY, CDR2 SYGVKD. DNA for the CDR3: TGTGCCATCAGTGAGTCACGACAGATGAACACTGAAGCTTTCTTT. Protein product: CAISESRQMNTEAFF.

CDR3 nucleotides: TGTGCCAGCACCAGGAATTACAATGAGCAGTTCTTC. It is translated as CASTRNYNEQFF. The rearrangement links TRBV9 to TRBJ2-1; D uncertain. Trimming took off 6 bases at V and 4 bases at J, with 8 bases between the two ends. Germline CDR1 and CDR2: SGDLS and YYNGEE. This CDR3 contains 12 residues.

The rearrangement links TRBV6-1 to TRBJ2-1, with a tentative D call TRBD1 (6 bases). The CDR3 has 14 residues. Trimming left V 6 bases short and J 6 bases short, with 15 bases between. From germline, CDR1 is MNHNS and CDR2 SASEGT. This CDR3 is CASRSQGSGNEQFF. Written as DNA, the CDR3 is TGTGCCAGCAGATCACAGGGTTCAGGCAATGAGCAGTTCTTC.

This chain uses TRBV27 with TRBJ1-2; a possible D gene is TRBD1 (5 bases). Germline assignment: CDR1 MNHEY and CDR2 SMNVEV (reference sequence). The CDR3 extends over 16 amino acids. V was cut by 0 bases and J by 7 bases, with 18 bases left in between. CDR3 loop: CASSLSAGGSGLGYTF. The CDR3 DNA reads TGTGCCAGCAGTTTATCGGCGGGGGGTTCAGGCCTTGGCTACACCTTC.

The genes are TRBV19 and TRBJ2-7; 9 nucleotides line up with TRBD2. The CDR3 covers 15 residues. Trimming at V came to 7 bases and at J to 6 bases, leaving 13 bases not matched to a gene. Germline lookup yields CDR1 LNHDA and CDR2 SQIVND (reference sequence). CDR3 nucleotide sequence: TGTGCCAGTACAGAGTGGGCGGGAGGGCCAGCCGAGCAGTACTTC. Translating gives CASTEWAGGPAEQYF.

This clone has just a few counts. J is TRBJ2-2 and V is TRBV5-8; TRBD1 matches at 10 bases. Looked up from germline, CDR1 is SGHTS and CDR2 is YDEGEE. The CDR3 consists of 15 residues. The junction had 2 bases not matched to a gene; V was cut back by 3 bases and J by 3 bases. This CDR3 is CASSYGTGDTGELFF. The DNA of the CDR3 is TGTGCCAGCAGCTACGGGACAGGGGACACCGGGGAGCTGTTTTTT.

The rearrangement uses TRBV4-3 and TRBJ2-4, with a tentative D call TRBD1 (6 bases). The CDR3 is 14 amino acids. The germline V gene encodes CDR1 LGHNA and CDR2 YSLEER. The V end lost 0 bases, the J end lost 8 bases, and 11 bases lay between the germline ends. The CDR3, as DNA: TGCGCCAGCAGCCAAGATCAGGGGTCGGACATTCAGTACTTC. This codes for CASSQDQGSDIQYF.

The chain uses TRBV11-2 and TRBJ1-6, with D possibly TRBD1 on 5 matching bases. V lost 1 base and J 5 bases, leaving 9 bases between the germline ends. The CDR3 sequence is 15 residues long. From germline, CDR1 is SGHAT and CDR2 FQNNGV. CDR3 residues: CASSLGAGNNSPLHF. The CDR3 DNA sequence: TGTGCCAGCAGCTTAGGCGCAGGGAATAATTCACCCCTCCACTTT.

The chain is built from TRBV28 and TRBJ1-2; 8 positions match TRBD1. The germline CDR1 and CDR2 sequences are MDHEN and SYDVKM. V gave up 5 bases and J gave up 4 bases; unmatched junction bases: 6. CDR3 length: 14 residues. For the CDR3, the DNA is TGTGCCAGCAGTCCACAGACAGGGGCCTATGGCTACACCTTC. This codes for CASSPQTGAYGYTF.

The V call is TRBV19, the J call TRBJ2-5, with TRBD1 identical over 7 bases. Trimming at V came to 4 bases and at J to 5 bases, leaving 13 bases not matched to a gene. CDR3 length: 16 amino acids. Germline CDR1 is LNHDA and CDR2 is SQIVND (reference sequence). CDR3 in amino acids: CASSTERTGPGETQYF. The CDR3 DNA reads TGTGCCAGTAGTACCGAGAGGACAGGCCCCGGTGAGACCCAGTACTTC.

The V gene is TRBV9, the J gene TRBJ1-2; 11 bases agree with TRBD1. The V and J ends lost 3 bases and 4 bases, in that order; junction bases with no gene match: 5. CDR1 is SGDLS and CDR2 is YYNGEE in the germline V gene. CDR3 length: 15 residues. The CDR3 here is CASSGDGTGGYGYTF. DNA of the CDR3: TGTGCCAGCAGCGGGGATGGGACAGGGGGCTATGGCTACACCTTC. Filled out from reference TRBV9 and TRBJ1-2, the complete variable domain reads DSGVTQTPKHLITATGQRVTLRCSPRSGDLSVYWYQQSLDQGLQFLIQYYNGEERAKGNILERFSAQQFPDLHSELNLSSLELGDSALYFCASSGDGTGGYGYTFGSGTRLTVV.

J is TRBJ2-1 and V is TRBV14; 8 positions agree with TRBD1. CDR1 is SGHDN and CDR2 is FVKESK in the germline V gene. Trimming removed 5 bases from V and 6 bases from J; junction bases left unmatched: 6. There are 14 residues in the CDR3. CDR3 sequence (DNA): TGTGCCAGCAGCTACGGACAGGGAGTCAATGAGCAGTTCTTC. Translating gives CASSYGQGVNEQFF.

This clone was seen a single time. V is TRBV15 and J is TRBJ1-4; D gene uncertain. CDR1 is LNHNV, CDR2 YYDKDF, per germline (reference sequence). Deletions cut 0 bases from V and 8 bases from J, with 7 bases between. The CDR3 loop spans 13 amino acids. In DNA form, the CDR3 reads TGTGCCACCAGCAGAGATGATAGCGAAAAACTGTTTTTT. Its translation is CATSRDDSEKLFF.

On this clone: The junction shows a germline mismatch at one end, possibly a read error. The gene calls are TRBV2 and TRBJ2-5; D unclear. This CDR3 comprises 12 residues. Germline V gene sequence: CDR1 SNHLY, CDR2 FYNNEI. The CDR3 DNA reads TGTGCCAGCAGTTCACACCAGGAGACCCAGTACTTC. This translates into CASSSHQETQYF.

In its sample, this clone was seen once. The chain couples TRBV4-3 to TRBJ2-5; possibly TRBD1 for D (5 bases). Trimming pared 0 bases from V and 5 bases from J, leaving 16 bases between. The CDR3 extends over 16 amino acids. Germline values: CDR1 LGHNA, CDR2 YSLEER. The CDR3 protein is CASSQDTGRAGETQYF. As DNA, the CDR3 is TGCGCCAGCAGCCAAGATACAGGCAGGGCTGGGGAGACCCAGTACTTC.

DNA for the CDR3: TGCGCCAGCAGCTTCGGTCCCACCGGGGAGCTGTTTTTT. This gives the protein CASSFGPTGELFF. The gene calls are TRBV5-1 and TRBJ2-2; D is unresolved. Looked up from germline, CDR1 is SGHRS and CDR2 is YFSETQ. V was pared by 2 bases and J by 4 bases, with 6 bases between. This CDR3 comprises 13 residues.